This record looks at one T cell receptor (beta chain) sequence and its context. The sample belongs to a study of PD-1 blockade in classical Hodgkin lymphoma. Produced via immunoSEQ multiplex PCR; TCRdb's table is partial and in-frame only. The sample carries tens of thousands of clones, roughly 94% recorded once. Time point indicated: newly diagnosed, previously untreated cHL patient sample. The CDR3 has 12 residues. CDR1 SNHLY and CDR2 FYNNEI come from the germline V gene. V lost 3 bases to trimming and J lost 0 bases, with 2 bases between them. The receptor was derived from a human donor with classical Hodgkin lymphoma. J is TRBJ2-5 and V is TRBV2; D call uncertain. Material for sequencing was peripheral blood mononuclear cells (PBMCs). CDR3 in amino acids: CASSDDQETQYF. For the CDR3, the DNA is TGTGCCAGCAGTGATGACCAAGAGACCCAGTACTTC. Full variable domain (rest looked up from reference TRBV2 and TRBJ2-5): EPEVTQTPSHQVTQMGQEVILRCVPISNHLYFYWYRQILGQKVEFLVSFYNNEISEKSEIFDDQFSVERPDGSNFTLKIRSTKLEDSAMYFCASSDDQETQYFGPGTRLLVL.